The following is a T cell receptor beta chain sequence with its context. The data originate from a study of PD-1 blockade in mismatch repair-deficient tumors. Study-level information: Enrolled about 2012-2016, patients had progressing, pretreated mismatch repair-deficient cancers of approximately 13 types.

Libraries were prepared by immunoSEQ multiplex PCR; TCRdb keeps only in-frame clonotypes and omits some of them. The table has around 120,000 clones, about 88% seen once. The TCR-sequenced patients were a few responders to pembrolizumab. The CDR3 contains 15 residues. The germline CDR1 and CDR2 sequences are LGHNA and YNFKEQ. Trimming removed 0 bases from V and 0 bases from J, with 7 bases in between. The chain combines TRBV4-2 with TRBJ2-3, with no clear D. The source of this sequence is an adult with mismatch repair-deficient cancer. The sample here was peripheral blood, taken 44 weeks after starting pembrolizumab. CDR3 in DNA: TGTGCCAGCAGCCAAGATGCATCTAGCACAGATACGCAGTATTTT. It encodes CASSQDASSTDTQYF.